This entry lists 31 T cell receptor beta chains sequenced from one sample in a study of cytomegalovirus exposure and HLA in healthy donors. This table comes from immunoSEQ multiplex PCR, and its TCRdb copy is limited to in-frame clones, with some not included. The table shows under 250,000 clones, with over 80% occurring only once. Sequenced: PBMCs. Receptor source: a young woman in good health and CMV-seronegative.

The chain uses TRBV7-9 and TRBJ1-2; D is uncertain. This CDR3 has 14 residues. V lost 4 bases, J lost 5 bases, and 14 bases lay in between. Germline CDR1 SEHNR, CDR2 FQNEAQ (reference sequence). CDR3 sequence reads: CASSSPSGAYGYTF. CDR3 nucleotides: TGTGCCAGCAGCTCCCCGAGTGGAGCTTATGGCTACACCTTC. Combining the CDR3 with reference TRBV7-9 and TRBJ1-2 gives the whole variable domain DTGVSQNPRHKITKRGQNVTFRCDPISEHNRLYWYRQTLGQGPEFLTYFQNEAQLEKSRLLSDRFSAERPKGSFSTLEIQRTEQGDSAMYLCASSSPSGAYGYTFGSGTRLTVV.

This clone was seen only once. The chain has TRBV5-4 and TRBJ2-1; 8 positions match TRBD2. Trimming cost V 4 bases and J 4 bases; bases outside gene matches: 7. Germline values: CDR1 SGHNT, CDR2 YYREEE (reference sequence). The CDR3 is made up of 15 amino acids. In nucleotides, the CDR3 is TGTGCCAGCAGCCCCGAGCGGGGGCTATACAATGAGCAGTTCTTC. It specifies CASSPERGLYNEQFF. The whole variable domain, remainder taken from reference TRBV5-4 and TRBJ2-1, is ETGVTQSPTHLIKTRGQQVTLRCSSQSGHNTVSWYQQALGQGPQFIFQYYREEENGRGNFPPRFSGLQFPNYSSELNVNALELDDSALYLCASSPERGLYNEQFFGPGTRLTVL.

V gene TRBV4-2 combines with J gene TRBJ1-4, with TRBD1 matching over 7 bases. This CDR3 contains 16 residues. Per the germline V gene, CDR1 is LGHNA and CDR2 is YNFKEQ. Losses at the gene ends were 0 bases for V and 4 bases for J; bases not matched to a gene: 5. The CDR3 sequence: CASSQDVGTVNEKLFF. In DNA form, the CDR3 reads TGTGCCAGCAGCCAAGATGTGGGGACAGTTAATGAAAAACTGTTTTTT.

The rearrangement uses TRBV2 and TRBJ1-2; TRBD1 is a possible D gene (6 bases). The CDR3 contains 14 residues. The V end lost 0 bases, the J end lost 6 bases, and 11 bases lay between the germline ends. The germline CDR1 and CDR2 sequences are SNHLY and FYNNEI. The CDR3 DNA sequence: TGTGCCAGCAGTGAAGCGCTACAGGGTGATGGCTACACCTTC. Translation gives CASSEALQGDGYTF.

The chain carries TRBV6-5 and TRBJ2-7; possibly TRBD2 for D (6 bases). Trimming removed 6 bases from V and 6 bases from J, with 12 bases in between. The CDR3 totals 12 residues. The germline gives CDR1 MNHEY, CDR2 SVGAGI. CDR3 sequence (DNA): TGTGCCAGCAGCCCGGGAGTCAGCGAGCAGTACTTC. Encoded protein: CASSPGVSEQYF.

This clone was seen just once. The chain couples TRBV15 to TRBJ2-7; D remains unclear. CDR3 size: 14 residues. The V gene lost 1 base and the J gene lost 2 bases, with 9 bases spanning the gap. CDR1 is LNHNV and CDR2 is YYDKDF in the germline V gene (reference sequence). The CDR3 region has the DNA TGTGCCACCAGCAGAGTTGCAGATCCCTACGAGCAGTACTTC. This sequence encodes CATSRVADPYEQYF.

This chain connects TRBV11-2 to TRBJ1-5; TRBD1 is a possible D gene (5 bases). The CDR3 is made up of 14 amino acids. V shed 6 bases and J shed 4 bases, with 13 bases lying between them. The germline gives CDR1 SGHAT, CDR2 FQNNGV. CDR3 DNA: TGTGCCAGCAGTCCCCAGGGCCGGAATCAGCCCCAGCATTTT. Protein sequence: CASSPQGRNQPQHF. The full variable domain, completed using reference TRBV11-2 and TRBJ1-5, is EAGVAQSPRYKIIEKRQSVAFWCNPISGHATLYWYQQILGQGPKLLIQFQNNGVVDDSQLPKDRFSAERLKGVDSTLKIQPAKLEDSAVYLCASSPQGRNQPQHFGDGTRLSIL.

The chain uses TRBV5-1 and TRBJ2-3; D is possibly TRBD1 (6 bases). The germline gives CDR1 SGHRS, CDR2 YFSETQ. V gave up 2 bases and J gave up 2 bases, with 15 bases separating them. The CDR3 extends over 16 amino acids. CDR3 coding DNA: TGCGCCAGCAGCTTCGAGGGTGGGGGCGCCACAGATACGCAGTATTTT. Translation gives CASSFEGGGATDTQYF.

V usage is TRBV2 and J usage is TRBJ1-3; no definite D call. V shed 7 bases and J shed 0 bases, with 10 bases lying between them. Germline CDR1 reads SNHLY; CDR2 reads FYNNEI. There are 14 residues in the CDR3. This CDR3 is CASTGRLSGNTIYF. The CDR3, as DNA: TGTGCCAGCACCGGACGTCTCTCTGGAAACACCATATATTTT.

The chain has TRBV5-4 and TRBJ2-7; TRBD2 aligns across 10 bases. The germline V gene has CDR1 SGHNT and CDR2 YYREEE (reference sequence). V shed 7 bases and J 5 bases; nucleotides not matched to a gene: 12. CDR3 size: 15 residues. The CDR3 reads CASAEGWTSGNEQYF. Here the CDR3 DNA reads TGTGCCAGCGCTGAGGGGTGGACTAGCGGAAACGAGCAGTACTTC.

The chain uses TRBV10-1 and TRBJ2-3, with 14 bases aligning to TRBD2. CDR1 is WNHNN, CDR2 SYGVQD, per germline (reference sequence). The CDR3 totals 16 residues. Germline trimming cut 6 bases from V and 3 bases from J; bases unmatched to any gene: 5. CDR3 residues: CASSAGLAGGTDTQYF. The CDR3 region has the DNA TGCGCCAGCAGCGCCGGACTAGCGGGAGGAACAGATACGCAGTATTTT.

This chain links TRBV12-2 with TRBJ2-7; the DNA was not used to check the table's D call, TRBD1. TRBV12-2 is a documented pseudogene. The CDR3 covers 14 residues. This CDR3 is CASRSRDRGEEQYF. The CDR3 DNA is TGTGCAAGTCGCTCTAGAGACAGGGGGGAAGAGCAGTACTTC.

This clone was seen a handful of times. Other DNA sequences in the sample encode the same CDR3. The chain uses TRBV7-9 and TRBJ1-2; D is uncertain. Trimming shortened V by 1 base and J by 2 bases, and 8 bases separated the two germline ends. Looked up from germline, CDR1 is SEHNR and CDR2 is FQNEAQ (reference sequence). The CDR3 runs 14 residues. This CDR3 reads CASSLEGRNYGYTF. The CDR3 DNA reads TGTGCCAGCAGCTTAGAAGGCAGGAACTATGGCTACACCTTC.

V and J are TRBV30 and TRBJ1-1; D might be TRBD1 (5 bases). The germline V gene has CDR1 GTSNPN and CDR2 SVGIG (reference sequence). The CDR3 sequence is 14 residues long. Trimming removed 0 bases from V and 10 bases from J, with 18 bases in between. The CDR3 DNA reads TGTGCCTGGAGTGTGGGGGTATTACAATATGCAGCTTTCTTT. Residues: CAWSVGVLQYAAFF. Full variable domain (rest looked up from reference TRBV30 and TRBJ1-1): SQTIHQWPATLVQPVGSPLSLECTVEGTSNPNLYWYRQAAGRGLQLLFYSVGIGQISSEVPQNLSASRPQDRQFILSSKKLLLSDSGFYLCAWSVGVLQYAAFFGQGTRLTVV.

V gene TRBV5-1 combines with J gene TRBJ1-2, with a weak D call TRBD1 (5 bases). The CDR3 consists of 15 residues. Germline CDR1 is SGHRS and CDR2 is YFSETQ. V lost 0 bases and J 4 bases, leaving 13 bases between the germline ends. DNA of the CDR3: TGCGCCAGCAGCTTGGCCTCCGAGAGGGGCTATGGCTACACCTTC. It is translated as CASSLASERGYGYTF.

CDR3 amino acids: CASSFTVSQEQFF. CDR3 in DNA: TGCGCCAGCAGCTTTACTGTGAGTCAGGAGCAGTTCTTC. The chain has TRBV5-1 and TRBJ2-1; D is undetermined. The CDR3 consists of 13 residues. In germline, CDR1 is SGHRS, CDR2 YFSETQ. V dropped 2 bases and J dropped 10 bases, with 13 bases sitting between them.

J is TRBJ2-5 and V is TRBV5-1, with 9 nucleotides matching TRBD1. CDR1 is SGHRS and CDR2 is YFSETQ in the germline V gene. The CDR3 length is 15 residues. Germline trimming cut 6 bases from V and 3 bases from J; bases unmatched to any gene: 9. The CDR3 bases are TGCGCCAGCAAAGGGACAGGGAGGAACGAAGAGACCCAGTACTTC. Protein product: CASKGTGRNEETQYF.

The chain uses TRBV5-6 and TRBJ2-7, with D maybe TRBD1 (5 bases). CDR3 length: 14 amino acids. V gave up 4 bases and J gave up 4 bases, with 15 bases separating them. Germline CDR1 is SGHDT and CDR2 is YYEEEE. CDR3 sequence (DNA): TGTGCCAGCAGCCCCCAGGGATTTGGTTACGAGCAGTACTTC. Translated, it gives CASSPQGFGYEQYF.

The V gene is TRBV6-1, the J gene TRBJ2-7; TRBD2 matches at 8 bases. This CDR3 region has 16 residues. Trimming cost V 2 bases and J 3 bases; bases outside gene matches: 9. Looked up from germline, CDR1 is MNHNS and CDR2 is SASEGT. The CDR3 nucleotides are TGTGCCAGCAGTGAAACGCTGGGACTAGACATCTACGAGCAGTACTTC. Protein: CASSETLGLDIYEQYF.

The chain combines TRBV11-2 with TRBJ2-7; 8 bases are shared with TRBD2. The CDR3 consists of 16 residues. V was pared by 6 bases and J by 5 bases, with 15 bases of the junction left unmatched. The germline V gene has CDR1 SGHAT and CDR2 FQNNGV. CDR3 nucleotides: TGTGCCAGCAGGGTGTCAGCGGGGGTCAAGAGGCACGAGCAGTACTTC. Amino acids: CASRVSAGVKRHEQYF.

The rearrangement joins TRBV27 to TRBJ1-5; D gene unclear. Trimming cost V 6 bases and J 1 base, with 7 bases left between them. Germline CDR1 reads MNHEY; CDR2 reads SMNVEV (reference sequence). The CDR3 is made up of 13 amino acids. The chain's CDR3 is CASRGLSNQPQHF. CDR3 in DNA: TGTGCCAGCAGAGGACTGAGCAATCAGCCCCAGCATTTT.

The chain recombines TRBV5-1 with TRBJ2-2, with unresolved D. V was shortened by 0 bases and J by 1 base, with 4 bases between the two germline ends. The CDR3 loop spans 14 amino acids. Germline loops: CDR1 SGHRS, CDR2 YFSETQ. The CDR3 loop is CASSLAGNTGELFF. Written as DNA, the CDR3 is TGCGCCAGCAGCTTGGCTGGGAACACCGGGGAGCTGTTTTTT.

J is TRBJ2-1 and V is TRBV6-6; D not certain. The CDR3 has 14 residues. The V and J ends lost 5 bases and 8 bases respectively, with 16 bases between them. Looked up from germline, CDR1 is MNHNY and CDR2 is SVGAGI (reference sequence). The CDR3: CASSNGWGVDEQFF. The CDR3 nucleotides read TGTGCCAGCAGTAACGGGTGGGGTGTGGATGAGCAGTTCTTC.

This clone was recorded only once. This sequence joins TRBV30 and TRBJ2-7; D remains unclear. The CDR3 sequence is 14 residues long. Germline assignment: CDR1 GTSNPN and CDR2 SVGIG (reference sequence). Trimming shortened V by 1 base and J by 2 bases, and 12 bases separated the two germline ends. CDR3 DNA: TGTGCCTGGAGTGACAGCTTGGAACCCTACGAGCAGTACTTC. This encodes CAWSDSLEPYEQYF.

Only one count was recorded for this clone. This chain connects TRBV10-3 to TRBJ2-1; the match to TRBD1 covers 11 bases. The CDR3 runs to 16 residues. Losses at the gene ends were 2 bases for V and 9 bases for J; bases not matched to a gene: 9. Germline assignment: CDR1 ENHRY and CDR2 SYGVKD. The DNA of the CDR3 is TGTGCCATCAGTGAGCCCGGGACAGGGGGGTCGGGTGAGCAGTTCTTC. It specifies CAISEPGTGGSGEQFF.

This clone came up once. V gene TRBV15 combines with J gene TRBJ1-4; weak D call: TRBD1 (6 bases). The CDR3 extends over 16 amino acids. Per the germline V gene, CDR1 is LNHNV and CDR2 is YYDKDF (reference sequence). V lost 0 bases and J 8 bases, leaving 16 bases between the germline ends. CDR3 DNA: TGTGCCACCAGCAGAGATGAGGAAGGGGGGTTCGAAAAACTGTTTTTT. Amino acids: CATSRDEEGGFEKLFF.

V gene TRBV9 combines with J gene TRBJ2-1, with 7 bases aligning to TRBD1. After removal of 4 bases from V and 0 bases from J, the junction contained 1 base not matched to a gene. The CDR3 runs to 14 residues. CDR1 and CDR2 (germline): SGDLS, YYNGEE. CDR3 sequence: CASSRDSSYNEQFF. The CDR3 DNA follows: TGTGCCAGCAGCCGGGACAGCTCCTACAATGAGCAGTTCTTC.

The chain carries TRBV27 and TRBJ2-1, with a tentative D call TRBD2 (6 bases). The CDR3 has 15 residues. The V end lost 5 bases, the J end lost 0 bases, and 11 bases lay between the germline ends. Germline V CDR1 and CDR2: MNHEY, SMNVEV (reference sequence). The CDR3 protein is CASSGDLSSYNEQFF. The CDR3 nucleotides read TGTGCCAGCAGTGGGGACTTGAGCTCCTACAATGAGCAGTTCTTC.

The chain recombines TRBV7-9 with TRBJ1-3; D might be TRBD1 (6 bases). CDR1 and CDR2 from the germline V gene are SEHNR and FQNEAQ (reference sequence). The CDR3 totals 13 residues. The V end lost 7 bases, the J end lost 8 bases, and 15 bases lay between the germline ends. The CDR3, as DNA: TGTGCCAGCACCTCGAGCGGGGGCGACACCATATATTTT. Translating it yields CASTSSGGDTIYF.

This sequence joins TRBV5-1 and TRBJ1-4; the D is unclear. V was clipped by 2 bases and J by 3 bases, with 8 bases between them. Germline V gene data show CDR1 as SGHRS and CDR2 as YFSETQ. This CDR3 spans 14 amino acids. CDR3 protein: CASSLQGPNEKLFF. The CDR3, as DNA: TGCGCCAGCAGCTTACAAGGACCTAATGAAAAACTGTTTTTT.

The genes are TRBV29-1 and TRBJ2-7, with 10 bases lining up with TRBD2. The trim removed 5 bases at V and 6 bases at J, leaving 7 bases unmatched. Germline V gene data show CDR1 as SQVTM and CDR2 as ANQGSEA. The CDR3 covers 13 residues. Here the CDR3 reads CSVSGGGFSEQYF. The DNA of the CDR3 is TGCAGCGTTAGCGGGGGGGGTTTTAGCGAGCAGTACTTC.